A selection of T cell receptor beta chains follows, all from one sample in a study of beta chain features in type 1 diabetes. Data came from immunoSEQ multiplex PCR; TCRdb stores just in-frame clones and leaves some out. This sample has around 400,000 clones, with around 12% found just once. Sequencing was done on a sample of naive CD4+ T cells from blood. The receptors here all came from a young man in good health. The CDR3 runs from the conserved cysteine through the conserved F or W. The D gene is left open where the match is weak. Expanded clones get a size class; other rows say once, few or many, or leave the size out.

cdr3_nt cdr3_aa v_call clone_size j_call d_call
TGTGCCAGCAGTCCACTGTTGGACACCCACTATGGCTACACCTTC CASSPLLDTHYGYTF TRBV28 - TRBJ1-2 -
TGTGCCAGCAGTGTCGACACCACTGAAGCTTTCTTT CASSVDTTEAFF TRBV2 few TRBJ1-1 -
TGTGCCTGGAATAGGGCGAGGACTGGGGGCAATCAGCCCCAGCATTTT CAWNRARTGGNQPQHF TRBV30 - TRBJ1-5 -
TGTGCCAGCAGCCACCCCGGGACAGCCGACACGGATACGCAGTATTTT CASSHPGTADTDTQYF TRBV4-2 - TRBJ2-3 TRBD1
TGTGCCAGCAGTTTGGACAGGGTTGAGACCCAGTACTTC CASSLDRVETQYF TRBV28 few TRBJ2-5 TRBD1
TGCAGCGTTGGAGGGACTAGCGGGGTGAACGAGCAGTACTTC CSVGGTSGVNEQYF TRBV29-1 many TRBJ2-7 TRBD2
TGTGCCAGCAGCTTAACCGGGACAGGGTATCCTGGGGCCAACGTCCTGACTTTC CASSLTGTGYPGANVLTF TRBV7-8 - TRBJ2-6 TRBD1
TGTGCCAGCAGCCTAGCGGGGAACTACGAGCAGTACTTC CASSLAGNYEQYF TRBV6-5 few TRBJ2-7 TRBD2
TGTGCCAGCAAAACGCCCGGCAGGGGGTTGGGCGAGCAGTACTTC CASKTPGRGLGEQYF TRBV28 - TRBJ2-7 TRBD1
TGCGCCCCCGACATCCTTAGGCAAGAGACCCAGTACTTC CAPDILRQETQYF TRBV23-1 few TRBJ2-5 -
TGTGCCAGCAGTTTAAGGACAGGGTCATACAATGAGCAGTTCTTC CASSLRTGSYNEQFF TRBV6-6 few TRBJ2-1 TRBD1
TGTGCCAGCAGCCCACTAGAGGCAGATACGCAGTATTTT CASSPLEADTQYF TRBV13 few TRBJ2-3 -
TGTGCCAGCAGCCCAGGACTAGCGGGAGGGCTGGAGACCCAGTACTTC CASSPGLAGGLETQYF TRBV7-9 few TRBJ2-5 TRBD2
TGTGCCAGCAGCTTAGGTCTTTTAAAGACCCAGTACTTC CASSLGLLKTQYF TRBV11-2 - TRBJ2-5 -
TGCAGCGTTGAAGACCCCCGACACCGTAGCACAGATACGCAGTATTTT CSVEDPRHRSTDTQYF TRBV29-1 - TRBJ2-3 -
TGTGCCAGCAGTACGTCTAGCGGGAGCTATGAGCAGTTCTTC CASSTSSGSYEQFF TRBV6-1 - TRBJ2-1 TRBD2
TGCGCCAGCAGCCAAGTCCAGGATACGCAGTATTTT CASSQVQDTQYF TRBV4-1 - TRBJ2-3 -
TGTGCCAGCAGTGAGGTTAGGGCGTCGGGATCCCAGACCCAGTACTTC CASSEVRASGSQTQYF TRBV25-1 few TRBJ2-5 -
TGTGCCAGCAGTGAATACGGCGGATTCTATGGCTACACCTTC CASSEYGGFYGYTF TRBV25-1 - TRBJ1-2 -
TGTGCCAGCAGCTTGGGCGGGAGCACTAATGAAAAACTGTTTTTT CASSLGGSTNEKLFF TRBV5-4 - TRBJ1-4 -
TGTGCCAGCAGCGTCCCGTGGCAGGGGGCGCGCAATGAGCAGTTCTTC CASSVPWQGARNEQFF TRBV9 - TRBJ2-1 TRBD1
TGTGCCAGCAGCACCCGGGGGGTAGGCACCGGGGAGCTGTTTTTT CASSTRGVGTGELFF TRBV9 - TRBJ2-2 TRBD2
TGTGCTAGTGGCAAATCCCAGGGATCTTATGGCTACACCTTC CASGKSQGSYGYTF TRBV12-5 - TRBJ1-2 -
TGTGCCAGCAGCGCCCAGGGATACAATCAGCCCCAGCATTTT CASSAQGYNQPQHF TRBV5-5 - TRBJ1-5 -
TGTGCCTGGAGCGAGGGACAGGGGCGAGAGACCCAGTACTTC CAWSEGQGRETQYF TRBV30 few TRBJ2-5 TRBD1
TGTGCCAGCAGCCCTTTGGGCCTTGCCGGGGCCTACGAGCAGTACTTC CASSPLGLAGAYEQYF TRBV7-9 - TRBJ2-7 -
TGTGCCGGCGGGGGTAGGGCCATGAACACTGAAGCTTTCTTT CAGGGRAMNTEAFF TRBV27 few TRBJ1-1 -
TGTGCCACCAGCAGAGGCGGGACAGTCTCCTACGAGCAGTACTTC CATSRGGTVSYEQYF TRBV15 few TRBJ2-7 -
TGTGCCAGCTCCTTCGACAGGAACAATCAGCCCCAGCATTTT CASSFDRNNQPQHF TRBV18 - TRBJ1-5 -
TGTGCCAGTAGTATCGGGGGGTACACCGGGGAGCTGTTTTTT CASSIGGYTGELFF TRBV19 once TRBJ2-2 TRBD2
TGTGCCAGCAGAGCTTCGGGACAGCGGTACGAGCAGTACTTC CASRASGQRYEQYF TRBV28 - TRBJ2-7 TRBD1
TGTGCCAGCTCCCTTCCCGGGACAGGGAGCAGGGGCAATCAGCCCCAGCATTTT CASSLPGTGSRGNQPQHF TRBV18 few TRBJ1-5 TRBD1
TGTGCCAGCAGCGCCGGGACAGGGGTGAATGAGCAGTTCTTC CASSAGTGVNEQFF TRBV5-4 - TRBJ2-1 TRBD1
TGTGCCAGCAGCTCCCCCGGGGGAGGGGGCTACACCTTC CASSSPGGGGYTF TRBV7-2 few TRBJ1-2 -
TGTGCCAGCAGCCAAGACCTTGGACAGGGCTCCTACGAGCAGTACTTC CASSQDLGQGSYEQYF TRBV4-2 - TRBJ2-7 TRBD1
TGCGCCAGCAGCTTGGGCGGGGCGACCATATCCTACGAGCAGTACTTC CASSLGGATISYEQYF TRBV5-1 - TRBJ2-7 -
TGTGCCACCAGCAGAGTGCCGGCGGGCACAGATACGCAGTATTTT CATSRVPAGTDTQYF TRBV15 - TRBJ2-3 -
TGTGCCAGCAGCTCATCCACCGGGGAGCTGTTTTTT CASSSSTGELFF TRBV5-4 many TRBJ2-2 -
TGTGCCAGTAGTATAATAGCGGGGGGCACAGATACGCAGTATTTT CASSIIAGGTDTQYF TRBV19 - TRBJ2-3 TRBD2
TGTGCCAGCATTACGGGTAGGGGAGGCACTGAAGCTTTCTTT CASITGRGGTEAFF TRBV7-2 few TRBJ1-1 -
TGTGCCAGCAGCGAACAGGGTTTCACAGATACGCAGTATTTT CASSEQGFTDTQYF TRBV2 - TRBJ2-3 -
TGTGCCAGCAACTGGGACAGGGGGGATGGCTACACCTTC CASNWDRGDGYTF TRBV7-9 - TRBJ1-2 TRBD1
TGTGCCAGCAGCCAAGACGAAGGGGGTTTGGAGACCCAGTACTTC CASSQDEGGLETQYF TRBV14 - TRBJ2-5 -
TGTGCCAGCAGTTTGGGACTAGCTAGCACAGATACGCAGTATTTT CASSLGLASTDTQYF TRBV28 - TRBJ2-3 TRBD2
TGTGCCAGTAGTAGGGGACAGGACTACAATGAGCAGTTCTTC CASSRGQDYNEQFF TRBV19 - TRBJ2-1 TRBD1
TGTGCCAGCACGACAGAAAACATTCAGTACTTC CASTTENIQYF TRBV2 few TRBJ2-4 -
TGTGCCAGTAGGGGACAGGGTGAGAACTATGGCTACACCTTC CASRGQGENYGYTF TRBV19 few TRBJ1-2 TRBD1
TGTGCCTGGAGTGTAGGCTATGTCAGGGGTGATCCTAGTTCACCCCTCCACTTT CAWSVGYVRGDPSSPLHF TRBV30 - TRBJ1-6 -